A selection of T cell receptor beta chains follows, all from one sample in a study of stem cell transplantation in POMP-related autoinflammatory disease. Clones were read by immunoSEQ multiplex PCR, and TCRdb kept only the in-frame ones, dropping some. The sample contains around 32,000 clones, around 88% of which appear only once. Source: CD4+ T cells from PBMCs, taken before stem cell transplantation. The receptors come from a human donor with POMP-related autoinflammation and immune dysregulation (PRAID). The CDR3 runs from the conserved cysteine through the conserved F or W. Fields, in order: clone size, D gene, V gene, J gene, CDR3 protein, CDR3 DNA. A D gene is named only where the DNA matches it firmly. Size values are once, few and many counts, or a class for expanded clones, and some rows have none.

>-|TRBD2|TRBV9|TRBJ2-1
CASSVEFAGAPFF
TGTGCCAGCAGCGTAGAATTTGCGGGAGCCCCGTTCTTC
>-|-|TRBV20-1|TRBJ2-1
CSAREIDEQFF
TGCAGTGCTAGAGAAATCGATGAGCAGTTCTTC
>-|TRBD2|TRBV27|TRBJ2-7
CASSSTSGKDEQYF
TGTGCCAGCAGCTCTACTAGCGGGAAGGACGAGCAGTACTTC
>-|-|TRBV12-5|TRBJ2-7
CASPRPYEQYF
TGTGCTAGTCCGAGGCCCTACGAGCAGTACTTC
>-|TRBD2|TRBV5-1|TRBJ2-1
CASIAIAGGSWNEQFF
TGCGCCAGCATCGCCATAGCGGGGGGCTCCTGGAATGAGCAGTTCTTC
>-|TRBD2|TRBV7-9|TRBJ2-1
CASSWRGDNEQFF
TGTGCCAGCAGCTGGCGGGGGGACAATGAGCAGTTCTTC
>once|TRBD1|TRBV11-3|TRBJ1-5
CASSFRRDRENQPQHF
TGTGCCAGCAGCTTTCGGCGGGACAGGGAAAATCAGCCCCAGCATTTT
>-|TRBD2|TRBV7-9|TRBJ2-7
CASSSGRAGYEQYF
TGTGCCAGCAGCTCCGGGAGGGCCGGATACGAGCAGTACTTC
>-|-|TRBV10-1|TRBJ2-7
CASSDPSRGEQYF
TGCGCCAGCAGTGACCCATCCAGGGGCGAGCAGTACTTC
>-|-|TRBV18|TRBJ2-3
CASSPANPSTDTQYF
TGTGCCAGCTCACCAGCCAACCCTAGCACAGATACGCAGTATTTT
>-|-|TRBV5-1|TRBJ2-5
CASSLEETQYF
TGCGCCAGCAGCTTAGAGGAGACCCAGTACTTC
>-|TRBD2|TRBV30|TRBJ2-1
CAWSGGGLAGVNEQFF
TGTGCCTGGAGTGGAGGAGGACTAGCGGGAGTCAATGAGCAGTTCTTC
>once|-|TRBV9|TRBJ2-6
CASSPRELAGANVLTF
TGTGCCAGCAGCCCCCGAGAATTGGCTGGGGCCAACGTCCTGACTTTC
>-|-|TRBV28|TRBJ2-1
CASTKTVGEQFF
TGTGCCAGCACTAAAACAGTTGGTGAGCAGTTCTTC
>-|TRBD1|TRBV5-5|TRBJ1-5
CASSLGTGNQPQHF
TGTGCCAGCAGCTTGGGGACAGGGAATCAGCCCCAGCATTTT
>-|TRBD1|TRBV29-1|TRBJ2-5
CSVEGQEETQYF
TGCAGCGTTGAGGGACAGGAAGAGACCCAGTACTTC
>few|-|TRBV2|TRBJ1-2
CASSESGWGYTF
TGTGCCAGCAGTGAATCAGGATGGGGCTACACCTTC
>-|-|TRBV2|TRBJ1-2
CASSPGTPYGYTF
TGTGCCAGCAGCCCCGGGACCCCCTATGGCTACACCTTC
>-|-|TRBV5-1|TRBJ1-4
CASSRGADTQGSTEKLFF
TGCGCCAGCAGCCGAGGCGCTGATACTCAGGGATCTACGGAAAAACTGTTTTTT
>-|-|TRBV19|TRBJ1-2
CASTSRGLGSGYTF
TGTGCCAGTACCTCTCGAGGGCTGGGCAGTGGCTACACCTTC
>-|TRBD1|TRBV9|TRBJ1-2
CASSPRDRDYGYTF
TGTGCCAGCAGCCCCCGGGACAGGGACTATGGCTACACCTTC
>-|-|TRBV13|TRBJ2-5
CASSLGAGQETQYF
TGTGCCAGCAGCCTCGGGGCAGGGCAAGAGACCCAGTACTTC
>few|TRBD1|TRBV11-2|TRBJ2-7
CASSFRTGGLPYEQYF
TGTGCCAGCAGCTTTCGGACAGGCGGGCTTCCCTACGAGCAGTACTTC
>once|-|TRBV10-3|TRBJ1-5
CAISGAYDQPQHF
TGTGCCATCAGTGGAGCGTATGATCAGCCCCAGCATTTT
>-|-|TRBV11-2|TRBJ1-4
CASGPGPNEKLFF
TGTGCCAGCGGACCAGGCCCTAATGAAAAACTGTTTTTT
>-|-|TRBV6-6|TRBJ1-5
CASSSTEGKRNQPQHF
TGTGCCAGCAGTTCTACGGAGGGGAAGAGGAATCAGCCCCAGCATTTT
>-|-|TRBV27|TRBJ2-7
CASSLAGFDEQYF
TGTGCCAGCAGTTTGGCCGGGTTCGACGAGCAGTACTTC
>-|TRBD1|TRBV7-6|TRBJ2-5
CASSGGTGKAQETQYF
TGTGCCAGCTCGGGCGGGACAGGGAAAGCACAAGAGACCCAGTACTTC
>-|-|TRBV7-3|TRBJ2-7
CASSKSDSSYEQYF
TGTGCCAGCAGTAAATCAGACAGCTCCTACGAGCAGTACTTC
>-|-|TRBV15|TRBJ2-4
CATSRGRGWSSGAKNIQYF
TGTGCCACCAGCAGAGGAAGGGGTTGGAGCTCTGGGGCCAAAAACATTCAGTACTTC
>few|-|TRBV7-6|TRBJ1-5
CASSLREGRGVNQPQHF
TGTGCCAGCAGCTTAAGGGAAGGTCGTGGAGTCAATCAGCCCCAGCATTTT
>-|-|TRBV9|TRBJ2-7
CASSVAGTSYEQYF
TGTGCCAGCAGCGTAGCAGGGACCTCCTACGAGCAGTACTTC
>-|-|TRBV27|TRBJ2-2
CASSFRRNTGELFF
TGTGCCAGCAGTTTCAGGCGGAACACCGGGGAGCTGTTTTTT
>once|TRBD2|TRBV5-6|TRBJ2-5
CASSYSGVVGETQYF
TGTGCCAGCAGCTATAGCGGGGTGGTAGGAGAGACCCAGTACTTC
>few|-|TRBV5-4|TRBJ1-1
CASSFLRNTEAFF
TGTGCCAGCAGCTTCCTGAGGAACACTGAAGCTTTCTTT